This entry is about one T cell receptor (beta chain). What it binds is not known. This entry belongs to a study of CXCR3-negative and CXCR3-positive naive CD8 T cells. With UMI labels, 5' RACE was used to prepare the TRB cDNA libraries. For each CDR3 protein, TCRdb gives one entry from its re-call of the 5' RACE reads, without DNA. The sample totals around 61,000 distinct CDR3 sequences. Points from the study as a whole: Hydrophobicity of TRB CDR3s was greater in CXCR3-positive naive cells than in CXCR3-negative naive cells.

This CDR3 contains 14 residues. The germline gives CDR1 SGHVS, CDR2 FNYEAQ. The V and J genes are TRBV7-6 and TRBJ2-7; TCRdb proposes TRBD1, but this gene call is untestable without DNA. The sample comprised naive CXCR3+ CD8+ T cells from blood. Sample subset: CD45RO-CCR7+CD27+CD95- naive CD8+ T cells expressing CXCR3 (TNR3+). This TCR came from a human donor in good health. Some clones in this sample may be carry-over from other donors' samples. The CDR3 sequence is CAISLGGAVDEQYF.